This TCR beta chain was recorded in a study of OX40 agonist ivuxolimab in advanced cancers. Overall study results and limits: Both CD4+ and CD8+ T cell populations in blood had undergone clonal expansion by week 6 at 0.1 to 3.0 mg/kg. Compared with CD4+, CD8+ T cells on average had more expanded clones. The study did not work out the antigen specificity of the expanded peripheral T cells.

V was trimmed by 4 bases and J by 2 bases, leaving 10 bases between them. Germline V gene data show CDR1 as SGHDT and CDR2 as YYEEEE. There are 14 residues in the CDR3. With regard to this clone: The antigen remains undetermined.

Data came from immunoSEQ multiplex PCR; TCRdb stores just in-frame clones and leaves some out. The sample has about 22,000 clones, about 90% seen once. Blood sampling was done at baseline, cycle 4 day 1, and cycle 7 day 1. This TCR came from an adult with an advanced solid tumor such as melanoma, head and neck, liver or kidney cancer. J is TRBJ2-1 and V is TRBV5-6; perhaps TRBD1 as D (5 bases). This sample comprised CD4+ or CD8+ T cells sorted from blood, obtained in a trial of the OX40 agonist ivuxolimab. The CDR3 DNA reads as TGTGCCAGCAGCGAAGGGGCACCCTACAATGAGCAGTTCTTC. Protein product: CASSEGAPYNEQFF.